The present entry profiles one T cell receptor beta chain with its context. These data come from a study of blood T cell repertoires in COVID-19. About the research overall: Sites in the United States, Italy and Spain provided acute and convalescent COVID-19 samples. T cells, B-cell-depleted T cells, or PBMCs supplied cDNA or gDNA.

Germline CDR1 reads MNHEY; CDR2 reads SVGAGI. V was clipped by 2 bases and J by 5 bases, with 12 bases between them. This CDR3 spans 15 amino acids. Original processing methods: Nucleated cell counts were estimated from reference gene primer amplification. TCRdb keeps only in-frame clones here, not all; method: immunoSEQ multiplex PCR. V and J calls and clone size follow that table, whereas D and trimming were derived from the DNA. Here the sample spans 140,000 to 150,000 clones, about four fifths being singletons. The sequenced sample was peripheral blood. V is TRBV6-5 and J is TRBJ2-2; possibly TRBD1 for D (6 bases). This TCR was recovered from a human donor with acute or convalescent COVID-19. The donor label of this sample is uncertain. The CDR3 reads CASSYKGEGTGELFF. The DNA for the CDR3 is TGTGCCAGCAGTTACAAGGGGGAAGGTACCGGGGAGCTGTTTTTT.